The 27 T cell receptor beta chains in this list originate from one sample, sequenced in a study of early T cells in non-severe SARS-CoV-2 infection. From the 5' RACE reads, TCRdb called clonotypes with MiXCR, one entry per CDR3 protein. The data contain about 31,000 distinct CDR3 sequences, around 5.4% of them seen just once; the ten biggest clones take up over 5%. Material for sequencing was whole blood. Source of these receptors: an adult who was a healthcare worker with PCR-confirmed SARS-CoV-2 infection or an uninfected control (not recorded which).

This clonotype was seen ten or more times. The V gene is TRBV20-1, the J gene TRBJ2-6; D remains ambiguous. The CDR3 is 14 residues long. V was shortened by 3 bases and J by 2 bases, with 8 bases between the two germline ends. The germline CDR1 and CDR2 sequences are DFQATT and SNEGSKA (reference sequence). CDR3 amino acids: CSASWLTGANVLTF. The CDR3 DNA is TGCAGTGCTAGTTGGCTGACTGGGGCCAACGTCCTGACTTTC.

The gene calls are TRBV5-5 and TRBJ1-2; D is undetermined. The V end lost 1 base, the J end lost 2 bases, and 6 bases lay between the germline ends. This CDR3 is 13 amino acids long. CDR1 and CDR2 (germline): SGHKS, YYEKEE (reference sequence). CDR3 in DNA: TGTGCCAGCAGCTTGAACGGAAACTATGGCTACACCTTC. Its translation: CASSLNGNYGYTF. Together with reference TRBV5-5 and TRBJ1-2, the CDR3 gives the full variable domain: DAGVTQSPTHLIKTRGQQVTLRCSPISGHKSVSWYQQVLGQGPQFIFQYYEKEERGRGNFPDRFSARQFPNYSSELNVNALLLGDSALYLCASSLNGNYGYTFGSGTRLTVV.

This clonotype was detected a few times. V gene TRBV12-3 or TRBV12-4 combines with J gene TRBJ1-1; the D gene is possibly TRBD1 (6 bases). With 3 bases removed from V and 1 base from J, the gap between germline ends came to 12 bases. The CDR3 covers 15 residues. The DNA for the CDR3 is TGTGCCAGCAGTTTGGGAGGGGGTTGGAACACTGAAGCTTTCTTT. As protein: CASSLGGGWNTEAFF.

The genes are TRBV7-9 and TRBJ2-7; D is possibly TRBD1 (5 bases). Trimming removed 4 bases from V and 6 bases from J, with 7 bases in between. The CDR3 consists of 11 residues. CDR1 and CDR2 from the germline V gene are SEHNR and FQNEAQ (reference sequence). The CDR3 region is CASSWGSEQYF. CDR3 nucleotides: TGTGCCAGCAGCTGGGGCAGCGAGCAGTACTTC.

The chain uses TRBV20-1 and TRBJ2-3, with 10 nucleotides matching TRBD2. The CDR3 runs to 15 residues. Germline V CDR1 and CDR2: DFQATT, SNEGSKA (reference sequence). V gave up 5 bases and J gave up 0 bases; unmatched junction bases: 5. The CDR3 nucleotides are TGCAGTGCTGCACAGACTAGCGGGAGCACAGATACGCAGTATTTT. Protein sequence: CSAAQTSGSTDTQYF.

V and J are TRBV7-9 and TRBJ2-5; 15 positions agree with TRBD2. The CDR3 totals 19 residues. The germline V gene encodes CDR1 SEHNR and CDR2 FQNEAQ (reference sequence). Trimming took 5 bases from V and 4 from J; bases not matched to a gene: 14. Here the CDR3 DNA reads TGTGCCAGCAGCCCCCCGGGACTAGCGGGAGGTAGCCTGGGAGAGACCCAGTACTTC. Its protein is CASSPPGLAGGSLGETQYF.

This clonotype has a count of ten or more. The chain combines TRBV5-4 with TRBJ2-1; maybe TRBD2 (6 bases). Germline lookup yields CDR1 SGHNT and CDR2 YYREEE (reference sequence). Trimming left V 4 bases short and J 3 bases short, with 11 bases between. This CDR3 is 14 amino acids long. The CDR3 DNA reads TGTGCCAGCAGCGGTGCGGGGCTCTACAATGAGCAGTTCTTC. This codes for CASSGAGLYNEQFF.

The table lists this clonotype with many counts. The chain uses TRBV5-4 and TRBJ2-5; D remains unclear. The CDR3 has 13 amino acids. V lost 4 bases and J lost 0, with 7 bases in between. CDR1 and CDR2 from the germline V gene are SGHNT and YYREEE (reference sequence). The CDR3 sequence: CASSRTDQETQYF. Written as DNA, the CDR3 is TGTGCCAGCAGCCGGACGGACCAAGAGACCCAGTACTTC.

This chain uses TRBV11-2 with TRBJ2-3, with a tentative D call TRBD2 (5 bases). This CDR3 region has 14 residues. The germline V gene has CDR1 SGHAT and CDR2 FQNNGV. V lost 0 bases and J 6 bases, leaving 10 bases between the germline ends. The CDR3 coding sequence is TGTGCCAGCAGCTTAGATGGACGGGGTGATACGCAGTATTTT. Translating gives CASSLDGRGDTQYF.

The chain is built from TRBV14 and TRBJ1-1; D call uncertain. The CDR3 extends over 12 amino acids. The V and J ends lost 2 bases and 5 bases respectively, with 6 bases between them. Per the germline V gene, CDR1 is SGHDN and CDR2 is FVKESK. The CDR3 spells CASSQWATEAFF. CDR3 bases: TGTGCCAGCAGCCAATGGGCGACTGAAGCTTTCTTT.

The CDR3 sequence is CASSSWSSYNEQFF. The CDR3 coding sequence is TGTGCCAGCAGCTCGTGGAGCTCCTACAATGAGCAGTTCTTC. V usage is TRBV28 and J usage is TRBJ2-1; no reliable D call. Germline-derived CDR1 and CDR2 are MDHEN and SYDVKM. V was pared by 6 bases and J by 0 bases, with 9 bases between. CDR3 length equals 14 residues. The full variable domain, completed using reference TRBV28 and TRBJ2-1, is DVKVTQSSRYLVKRTGEKVFLECVQDMDHENMFWYRQDPGLGLRLIYFSYDVKMKEKGDIPEGYSVSREKKERFSLILESASTNQTSMYLCASSSWSSYNEQFFGPGTRLTVL.

CDR3 region: CASSKLAGGYNEQFF. CDR3 in DNA: TGTGCCAGCAGTAAACTAGCGGGAGGTTACAATGAGCAGTTCTTC. The gene calls are TRBV28 and TRBJ2-1, with 12 bases aligning to TRBD2. The CDR3 loop spans 15 amino acids. Germline trimming cut 5 bases from V and 4 bases from J; bases unmatched to any gene: 3. Germline loops: CDR1 MDHEN, CDR2 SYDVKM.

In its sample, this clonotype was seen many times. V usage is TRBV7-6 and J usage is TRBJ1-4, with no clear D. Germline CDR1 reads SGHVS; CDR2 reads FNYEAQ. The CDR3 is made up of 18 amino acids. V shed 1 base and J shed 2 bases, with 17 bases lying between them. The chain's CDR3 is CASSLGPHPYGTNEKLFF. For the CDR3, the DNA is TGTGCCAGCAGCTTAGGGCCCCACCCCTATGGGACTAATGAAAAACTGTTTTTT. Together with reference TRBV7-6 and TRBJ1-4, the CDR3 gives the full variable domain: GAGVSQSPRYKVTKRGQDVALRCDPISGHVSLYWYRQALGQGPEFLTYFNYEAQQDKSGLPNDRFSAERPEGSISTLTIQRTEQRDSAMYRCASSLGPHPYGTNEKLFFGSGTQLSVL.

This clonotype showed up many times. The rearrangement uses TRBV7-2 and TRBJ2-7; TRBD2 might be the D (6 bases). With 5 bases removed from V and 4 bases from J, the gap between germline ends came to 18 bases. The CDR3 runs to 15 residues. CDR1 and CDR2 from the germline V gene are SGHTA and FQGNSA. CDR3: CASSPGGKVGYEQYF. CDR3 nucleotides: TGTGCCAGCAGCCCAGGCGGGAAAGTGGGTTACGAGCAGTACTTC.

This clonotype was found a few times. The chain couples TRBV7-2 to TRBJ2-3; tentatively, D is TRBD1 (6 bases). The CDR3 is 17 residues long. The germline CDR1 and CDR2 sequences are SGHTA and FQGNSA. V was cut by 3 bases and J by 0 bases, with 16 bases left in between. The CDR3: CASSLSGQRLSTDTQYF. In nucleotides, the CDR3 is TGTGCCAGCAGCTTGTCTGGACAGCGGTTGAGCACAGATACGCAGTATTTT.

In its sample, this clonotype was seen a few times. V gene TRBV5-1 combines with J gene TRBJ2-1; D remains unclear. Trimming took off 2 bases at V and 8 bases at J, with 11 bases between the two ends. The CDR3 contains 13 residues. Per the germline V gene, CDR1 is SGHRS and CDR2 is YFSETQ. The CDR3: CASSFQRGDEQFF. As DNA, the CDR3 is TGCGCCAGCAGCTTCCAACGAGGCGATGAGCAGTTCTTC.

V usage is TRBV7-2 and J usage is TRBJ2-7; D call uncertain. Germline CDR1 SGHTA, CDR2 FQGNSA. The CDR3 sequence is 12 residues long. The V gene lost 2 bases and the J gene lost 2 bases, with 4 bases spanning the gap. CDR3 protein: CASSLSAYEQYF. As DNA, the CDR3 is TGTGCCAGCAGCTTAAGCGCCTACGAGCAGTACTTC. The full variable domain, its missing parts supplied by reference TRBV7-2 and TRBJ2-7, is GAGVSQSPSNKVTEKGKDVELRCDPISGHTALYWYRQSLGQGLEFLIYFQGNSAPDKSGLPSDRFSAERTGGSVSTLTIQRTQQEDSAVYLCASSLSAYEQYFGPGTRLTVT.

This clonotype has ten or more counts. The chain recombines TRBV20-1 with TRBJ1-6; 10 positions agree with TRBD1. Trimming at V came to 6 bases and at J to 5 bases, leaving 7 bases not matched to a gene. Germline-derived CDR1 and CDR2 are DFQATT and SNEGSKA (reference sequence). The CDR3 is made up of 15 amino acids. The CDR3 region has the DNA TGCAGTGCCAGAAGACAGGGGGCTAATAATTCACCCCTCCACTTT. Amino acids: CSARRQGANNSPLHF.

Many counts were recorded for this clonotype. The V and J genes are TRBV7-2 and TRBJ1-4; 7 positions agree with TRBD1. The length of the CDR3 is 14 residues. Germline CDR1 reads SGHTA; CDR2 reads FQGNSA. V lost 5 bases to trimming and J lost 6 bases; unmatched junction nucleotides: 6. The CDR3 coding sequence is TGTGCCAGCAGCCCGTCGAGGGGGCATGAAAAACTGTTTTTT. Protein: CASSPSRGHEKLFF. The entire variable domain, with the rest obtained from reference TRBV7-2 and TRBJ1-4, is as follows: GAGVSQSPSNKVTEKGKDVELRCDPISGHTALYWYRQSLGQGLEFLIYFQGNSAPDKSGLPSDRFSAERTGGSVSTLTIQRTQQEDSAVYLCASSPSRGHEKLFFGSGTQLSVL.

This clonotype is categorized as medium-sized. This rearrangement joins TRBV7-3 to TRBJ1-1; D is ambiguous. Germline V gene data show CDR1 as SGHTA and CDR2 as FQGTGA. Between the trimmed V and J ends, which lost 2 bases and 0 bases, there was a span of 4 bases. This CDR3 is 13 amino acids long. The CDR3 DNA sequence: TGTGCCAGCAGCTTAGGCATGAACACTGAAGCTTTCTTT. Its translation: CASSLGMNTEAFF.

This clonotype has ten or more counts. The chain couples TRBV7-6 to TRBJ2-1; unclear D gene. The CDR3 is 14 residues long. V was clipped by 1 base and J by 7 bases, with 11 bases between them. The germline V gene has CDR1 SGHVS and CDR2 FNYEAQ. The CDR3 loop is CASSLVSGTNEQFF. CDR3 coding DNA: TGTGCCAGCAGCTTAGTAAGTGGAACAAATGAGCAGTTCTTC.

The chain carries TRBV7-2 and TRBJ2-3; D unresolved. CDR1 and CDR2 (germline): SGHTA, FQGNSA. The CDR3 covers 15 residues. V was trimmed by 1 base and J by 2 bases, leaving 10 bases between them. CDR3 loop: CASSLDGSNTDTQYF. The CDR3 coding sequence is TGTGCCAGCAGCTTAGATGGTAGTAACACAGATACGCAGTATTTT.

This clonotype was seen ten or more times. This chain links TRBV20-1 with TRBJ2-4, with 8 bases lining up with TRBD1. CDR1 and CDR2 from the germline V gene are DFQATT and SNEGSKA (reference sequence). The CDR3 loop spans 11 amino acids. For the CDR3, the DNA is TGCGGGGTCGACAGGGGCAACATTCAGTACTTC. It translates to CGVDRGNIQYF.

This clonotype has ten or more counts. The V gene is TRBV9, the J gene TRBJ2-3; 8 nucleotides align to TRBD1. CDR3 length: 15 residues. Trimming removed 0 bases from V and 4 bases from J; junction bases left unmatched: 4. Germline CDR1 and CDR2: SGDLS and YYNGEE. CDR3 DNA: TGTGCCAGCAGCGTAGAGGACAGGGAGGCAGATACGCAGTATTTT. It encodes CASSVEDREADTQYF.

This clonotype was seen at least ten times. The V gene is TRBV12-3 or TRBV12-4, the J gene TRBJ1-2; 7 bases match TRBD1. The CDR3 length is 13 residues. The V segment lost 5 bases and the J segment 8 bases; nucleotides outside the gene matches: 8. CDR3 bases: TGTGCCAGCAGTACCTCACAGGGGCAAGGCTACACCTTC. This codes for CASSTSQGQGYTF.

This clonotype has ten or more counts. The chain employs TRBV11-2 and TRBJ2-2; D is ambiguous. The V gene lost 3 bases and the J gene lost 7 bases, with 6 bases spanning the gap. CDR1 SGHAT and CDR2 FQNNGV come from the germline V gene. The CDR3 is made up of 12 amino acids. The CDR3 DNA follows: TGTGCCAGCAGCTTCGACCGCGGGGAGCTGTTTTTT. This gives the protein CASSFDRGELFF. Drawing the rest from reference TRBV11-2 and TRBJ2-2, the complete variable domain is EAGVAQSPRYKIIEKRQSVAFWCNPISGHATLYWYQQILGQGPKLLIQFQNNGVVDDSQLPKDRFSAERLKGVDSTLKIQPAKLEDSAVYLCASSFDRGELFFGEGSRLTVL.

This clonotype was detected ten times or more. The rearrangement links TRBV7-6 to TRBJ2-5, with 10 bases fitting TRBD1. The CDR3 sequence is 15 residues long. J lost 5 bases, V lost 1 base, and 4 bases had no gene match. Germline assignment: CDR1 SGHVS and CDR2 FNYEAQ. The CDR3 reads CASSLGTGGIETQYF. The CDR3 DNA follows: TGTGCCAGCAGCTTAGGGACAGGGGGAATTGAGACCCAGTACTTC.